This T cell receptor (beta chain) was captured by sequencing in a study of T cell repertoires and HLA-DP antigens. Study in general: CD4+ T cells were cocultured with HeLa cells expressing HLA-DP. Average DNA input: 218.4 ng for CD137+CD4+ sorts, about 1,200 ng pre-culture.

The CDR3 is made up of 15 amino acids. Per the germline V gene, CDR1 is SGDLS and CDR2 is YYNGEE. V dropped 3 bases and J dropped 9; count of bases not matched to a gene: 10. Average purity of the negatively selected CD4+ T cells was 97.7%. Assay used: immunoSEQ multiplex PCR; TCRdb lists only in-frame clones, some missing. The sample yields approximately 73,000 clones, roughly 75% seen once. This clone came up a few times. The antigen is not known. The source of this sequence is a man in his fifties or sixties in good health and CMV-seronegative. J is TRBJ2-1 and V is TRBV9, with 9 bases identical to TRBD2. What was sequenced was CD4+ T cells from PBMCs. The CDR3 coding sequence is TGTGCCAGCAGCGAGGGCGGGGGGGCTTCGGTTGAGCAGTTCTTC. Its translation is CASSEGGGASVEQFF.